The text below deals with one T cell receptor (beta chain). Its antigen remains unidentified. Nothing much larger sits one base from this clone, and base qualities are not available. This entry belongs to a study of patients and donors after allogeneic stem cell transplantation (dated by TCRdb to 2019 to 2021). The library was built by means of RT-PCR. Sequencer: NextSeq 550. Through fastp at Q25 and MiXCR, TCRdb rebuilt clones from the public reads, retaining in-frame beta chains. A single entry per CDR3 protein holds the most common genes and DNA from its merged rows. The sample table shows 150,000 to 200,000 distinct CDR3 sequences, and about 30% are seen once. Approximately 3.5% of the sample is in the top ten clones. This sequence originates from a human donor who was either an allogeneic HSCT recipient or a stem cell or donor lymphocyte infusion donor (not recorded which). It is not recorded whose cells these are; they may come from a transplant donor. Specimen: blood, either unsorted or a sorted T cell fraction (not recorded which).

At the DNA level, the sequence is TGCAGTGCTACCCCCCACTCAACTGCAAGGAATCAGCCCCAGCATTTT. Its protein product is CSATPHSTARNQPQHF. The chain is made from TRBV20-1 and TRBJ1-5; the D segment cannot be called with confidence. V and J lose 4 bases and 4 bases, and a span of 20 bases separates them. The CDR3, from cysteine to phenylalanine, totals 16 residues. Just CDR3 DNA is preserved here, 48 bases in frame from base 1. Based on the germline V gene (reference sequence), the CDR1 and CDR2 sequences are DFQATT and SNEGSKA.